The 11 T cell receptor beta chains listed next were all sequenced from one sample in a study of T cells in Graves' hyperthyroidism and ophthalmopathy. TCR beta CDR3 regions were amplified from RNA transcripts. The primer set for the first-round RT-PCR of the TCR CDR3 was HTBI. TCRdb re-called the multiplex PCR reads with MiXCR, one entry per CDR3 protein. Counted here are over 200,000 distinct CDR3 sequences, about 14% occurring once; the ten biggest clones make up 10% to 15%. Sequencing was done on a sample of blood. The receptors here all came from a woman aged 40 to 50 with Graves' hyperthyroidism that later progressed to Graves' ophthalmopathy.

This clonotype was seen many times. The chain uses TRBV5-1 and TRBJ1-2; 9 bases are a match to TRBD1. V shed 0 bases, J shed 2 bases, and the junction held 5 bases outside the gene matches. CDR1 SGHRS and CDR2 YFSETQ come from the germline V gene. CDR3 length: 16 residues. This chain's CDR3 is CASSLARDRANYGYTF. In DNA, the CDR3 is TGCGCCAGCAGCTTGGCCCGGGACAGGGCAAACTATGGCTACACCTTC.

This clonotype was picked up many times. The chain employs TRBV5-6 and TRBJ1-2, with a weak D call TRBD1 (5 bases). CDR1 is SGHDT and CDR2 is YYEEEE in the germline V gene. This CDR3 is 14 amino acids long. Trimming removed 4 bases at V and 5 bases at J, with 15 bases between. CDR3 DNA sequence: TGTGCCAGCAGCGGTTATGACAGACAATATGGCTACACCTTC. This gives the protein CASSGYDRQYGYTF.

This clonotype was detected a few times. The chain is built from TRBV28 and TRBJ2-4; 10 bases agree with TRBD2. The junction had 1 base not matched to a gene; V was cut back by 0 bases and J by 5 bases. The CDR3 consists of 15 residues. Germline lookup yields CDR1 MDHEN and CDR2 SYDVKM. The CDR3 nucleotides are TGTGCCAGCAGTTTATGGACTAGCGGGCAAAACATTCAGTACTTC. Translation gives CASSLWTSGQNIQYF.

This clonotype appeared many times. This chain connects TRBV20-1 to TRBJ2-7, with D possibly being TRBD2 (6 bases). CDR3 size: 13 residues. Germline V gene sequence: CDR1 DFQATT, CDR2 SNEGSKA (reference sequence). V dropped 5 bases and J dropped 8 bases, with 19 bases sitting between them. The CDR3 reads CSARGSPVEQQYF. For the CDR3, the DNA is TGCAGTGCTCGGGGGTCCCCAGTGGAACAGCAGTACTTC.

At least ten counts were recorded for this clonotype. The chain joins TRBV11-2 to TRBJ2-1, with 8 positions matching TRBD1. Germline V gene sequence: CDR1 SGHAT, CDR2 FQNNGV. V shed 0 bases, J shed 4 bases, and the junction held 5 bases outside the gene matches. The CDR3 extends over 16 amino acids. The CDR3, as DNA: TGTGCCAGCAGCTTAGATGACAGGGGTGATTACAATGAGCAGTTCTTC. Its protein product is CASSLDDRGDYNEQFF.

This clonotype was seen ten or more times. V and J are TRBV11-2 and TRBJ2-3, with 16 bases aligning to TRBD2. V gave up 5 bases and J gave up 10 bases; unmatched junction bases: 12. The CDR3 consists of 17 residues. Per germline, CDR1 SGHAT and CDR2 FQNNGV. CDR3 sequence reads: CASSPGTSGGGRFAQYF. The CDR3 nucleotides read TGTGCCAGCAGCCCCGGGACTAGCGGGGGGGGGCGGTTTGCGCAGTATTTT.

The chain combines TRBV30 with TRBJ2-7, with 7 bases fitting TRBD1. The CDR3 consists of 11 residues. The germline gives CDR1 GTSNPN, CDR2 SVGIG (reference sequence). Trimming at V came to 6 bases and at J to 6 bases, leaving 5 bases not matched to a gene. CDR3 in DNA: TGTGCCTGCGGGACAGCTGCCGAGCAGTACTTC. Its translation is CACGTAAEQYF.

The chain joins TRBV11-2 to TRBJ2-3, with 8 bases aligning to TRBD1. The germline CDR1 and CDR2 sequences are SGHAT and FQNNGV. Trimming took 1 base from V and 6 from J; bases not matched to a gene: 3. There are 14 residues in the CDR3. This CDR3 reads CASSLVRDRDTQYF. The CDR3 DNA reads TGTGCCAGCAGCTTAGTCAGGGACAGGGATACGCAGTATTTT.

There are many counts of this clonotype. The V and J genes are TRBV11-2 and TRBJ1-2, with D unclear. Trimming stripped 4 bases from V and 4 bases from J, with 4 bases between. Germline CDR1 is SGHAT and CDR2 is FQNNGV. CDR3 length: 11 residues. The CDR3 loop is CASSSLYGYTF. Written as DNA, the CDR3 is TGTGCCAGCAGCTCCCTCTATGGCTACACCTTC.

This clonotype was seen many times. The rearrangement uses TRBV27 and TRBJ2-4, with TRBD1 identical over 8 bases. The CDR3 covers 20 residues. The germline CDR1 and CDR2 sequences are MNHEY and SMNVEV (reference sequence). After removal of 5 bases from V and 1 base from J, the junction contained 19 bases not matched to a gene. CDR3 residues: CASSGKTGEFGRRAKNIQYF. The CDR3 nucleotides read TGTGCCAGCAGTGGGAAGACAGGGGAATTTGGGCGTAGGGCCAAAAACATTCAGTACTTC.

This clonotype was observed a single time. This CDR3 is missing its conserved last phenylalanine or tryptophan, likely due to a read error. The genes are TRBV5-1 and TRBJ2-2; the D is unclear. In germline, CDR1 is SGHRS, CDR2 YFSETQ. The CDR3 runs 14 residues. V was clipped by 2 bases and J by 5 bases, with 10 bases between them. DNA of the CDR3: TGCGCCAGCAGCTTTAGGACGGAGACCGGGGAGCTGTTTTTA. Translating gives CASSFRTETGELFL.